These 19 T cell receptor beta chains came from one sample sequenced in a study of T cell responses to AZD1222 COVID-19 vaccine. TCRdb's copy holds only in-frame clones and misses some; the assay was immunoSEQ multiplex PCR. There are approximately 140,000 clones in the sample; approximately 78% occur only once, and over 4% lies in the top ten. This material consisted of peripheral blood, taken on day 0 of MenACWY control vaccination. The receptor set was obtained from an adult in good health.

V and J are TRBV6-6 and TRBJ1-4; 8 bases agree with TRBD1. Trimming took 6 bases from V and 11 from J; bases not matched to a gene: 5. In germline, CDR1 is MNHNY, CDR2 SVGAGI (reference sequence). The CDR3 is made up of 12 amino acids. The chain's CDR3 is CASRPDRGKLFF. The CDR3 DNA reads as TGTGCCAGCAGGCCCGACAGGGGTAAACTGTTTTTT.

The chain couples TRBV24-1 to TRBJ1-1; 7 nucleotides align to TRBD1. This CDR3 comprises 15 residues. Germline V gene sequence: CDR1 KGHDR, CDR2 SFDVKD. After removal of 4 bases from V and 4 bases from J, the junction contained 8 bases not matched to a gene. The CDR3, as DNA: TGTGCCACCAGTGAAACCCGAGACAGGGCCACTGAAGCTTTCTTT. Translated: CATSETRDRATEAFF.

V usage is TRBV11-1 and J usage is TRBJ2-1, with D possibly being TRBD1 (6 bases). Trimming stripped 8 bases from V and 6 bases from J, with 8 bases between. The CDR3 is made up of 11 amino acids. Germline CDR1 SGHAT, CDR2 FQDESV (reference sequence). CDR3: CASGRGNEQFF. In DNA form, the CDR3 reads TGTGCCAGCGGCAGGGGCAATGAGCAGTTCTTC.

The chain joins TRBV6-5 to TRBJ2-7; the D gene could be TRBD1 or TRBD2 (5 bases each). V lost 5 bases and J lost 3, with 11 bases in between. The CDR3 covers 13 residues. Germline CDR1 and CDR2: MNHEY and SVGAGI. CDR3 DNA: TGTGCCAGCAGTCCGGGACCGCTCTACGAGCAGTACTTC. It yields the protein CASSPGPLYEQYF.

V gene TRBV10-1 combines with J gene TRBJ1-6, with 8 bases fitting TRBD1. J was trimmed by 9 bases and V by 8 bases; bases with no gene match: 9. This CDR3 has 14 amino acids. Germline CDR1 reads WNHNN; CDR2 reads SYGVQD (reference sequence). CDR3 sequence (DNA): TGCGCCAGCCAAGCCGGGACAGGTACTTCACCCCTCCACTTT. Translating gives CASQAGTGTSPLHF.

The V and J genes are TRBV6-5 and TRBJ2-7; tentative D call: TRBD1 (5 bases). This CDR3 contains 12 residues. Germline-derived CDR1 and CDR2 are MNHEY and SVGAGI. V lost 4 bases, J lost 6 bases, and 10 bases lay in between. The CDR3 spells CASSSGQFEQYF. In DNA form, the CDR3 reads TGTGCCAGCAGTTCAGGACAATTCGAGCAGTACTTC.

The chain is built from TRBV5-1 and TRBJ1-6, with D tentatively TRBD1 (6 bases). Germline V lookup: CDR1 SGHRS, CDR2 YFSETQ. With 0 bases removed from V and 3 bases from J, the gap between germline ends came to 7 bases. The length of the CDR3 is 15 residues. Here the CDR3 reads CASSLEQGYNSPLHF. CDR3 nucleotide sequence: TGCGCCAGCAGCTTGGAACAGGGCTATAATTCACCCCTCCACTTT.

The rearrangement uses TRBV19 and TRBJ1-5; a weak D match, TRBD1 (5 bases). This CDR3 is 14 amino acids long. Germline V gene sequence: CDR1 LNHDA, CDR2 SQIVND (reference sequence). The V end lost 5 bases, the J end lost 5 bases, and 13 bases lay between the germline ends. The CDR3 region has the DNA TGTGCCAGTAGTGCGGGGTGGGACTATCAGCCCCAGCATTTT. Its translation is CASSAGWDYQPQHF.

This chain links TRBV18 with TRBJ2-7; 9 bases map to TRBD1. The junction had 14 bases not matched to a gene; V was cut back by 5 bases and J by 6 bases. Germline V gene lookup returns CDR1 KGHSH and CDR2 LQKENI. The CDR3 has 16 amino acids. The CDR3 nucleotides read TGTGCCAGCTCAACGTCAACCGGGACAGGGTCACGCGAGCAGTACTTC. Translated, it gives CASSTSTGTGSREQYF.

The chain is built from TRBV5-1 and TRBJ1-1, with D unresolved. V was clipped by 10 bases and J by 0 bases, with 13 bases between them. CDR3 size: 13 residues. Germline CDR1 reads SGHRS; CDR2 reads YFSETQ. The CDR3, as DNA: TGCGCCGTCAGACCGATTATGAACACTGAAGCTTTCTTT. This sequence encodes CAVRPIMNTEAFF.

The chain links TRBV5-1 to TRBJ2-3; TRBD1 matches at 8 bases. The CDR3 consists of 15 residues. CDR1 SGHRS and CDR2 YFSETQ come from the germline V gene. The ends lost 0 bases at V and 4 bases at J; junction bases unmatched: 4. Written as DNA, the CDR3 is TGCGCCAGCAGCTTGGTGCAGGGGGCTTCAGATACGCAGTATTTT. This translates into CASSLVQGASDTQYF.

The J gene is TRBJ2-7, the V gene TRBV6-5, with no clear D. Trimming removed 4 bases from V and 3 bases from J, with 13 bases in between. Germline lookup yields CDR1 MNHEY and CDR2 SVGAGI. This CDR3 is 14 amino acids long. The CDR3 region is CASSSPGTNYEQYF. DNA for the CDR3: TGTGCCAGCAGTTCACCTGGCACGAACTACGAGCAGTACTTC.

The gene calls are TRBV21-1 and TRBJ1-5; the table's D call of TRBD1 was not tested on the DNA. TRBV21-1 counts as a pseudogene. The CDR3 is 15 residues long. DNA for the CDR3: TGTGCCAGCAGCAAAGCCCTTCAGTATCATCAGCCCCAGCATTTT. It specifies CASSKALQYHQPQHF.

The chain links TRBV6-1 to TRBJ2-3, with 9 bases lining up with TRBD2. This CDR3 region has 16 residues. The germline gives CDR1 MNHNS, CDR2 SASEGT. V dropped 0 bases and J dropped 2; count of bases not matched to a gene: 3. CDR3 bases: TGTGCCAGCAGTGAAGCTCTAGCGGGGTTCACAGATACGCAGTATTTT. Its protein product is CASSEALAGFTDTQYF.

This chain connects TRBV5-4 to TRBJ1-2, with TRBD1 identical over 9 bases. CDR3 length: 13 amino acids. Germline-derived CDR1 and CDR2 are SGHNT and YYREEE (reference sequence). Losses at the gene ends were 4 bases for V and 4 bases for J; bases not matched to a gene: 2. The CDR3 DNA is TGTGCCAGCAGCCAGACAGGGGGCTATGGCTACACCTTC. This encodes CASSQTGGYGYTF.

This clone has only one observation. This may stem from a read error, because a much larger clone lies one nucleotide away. The same CDR3 can be traced to other DNA sequences in this sample. The V gene is TRBV11-1, the J gene TRBJ1-6, with TRBD1 as a possible D gene (5 bases). Germline values: CDR1 SGHAT, CDR2 FQDESV (reference sequence). Trimming took off 5 bases at V and 7 bases at J, with 18 bases between the two ends. The CDR3 runs 16 residues. CDR3 sequence: CASSPRRGRANSPLHF. CDR3 in DNA: TGTGCCAGCAGCCCCCGGCGGGGACGGGCCAATTCACCCCTCCACTTT.

The chain employs TRBV7-2 and TRBJ2-4; D is uncertain. CDR1 is SGHTA and CDR2 is FQGNSA in the germline V gene. The CDR3 totals 15 residues. V lost 5 bases and J 0 bases, leaving 11 bases between the germline ends. The CDR3 coding sequence is TGTGCCAGCAGCCCACCCCAGGTAGCCAAAAACATTCAGTACTTC. It specifies CASSPPQVAKNIQYF.

The rearrangement uses TRBV2 and TRBJ2-3, with D perhaps matching TRBD1 (6 bases). This CDR3 is 13 amino acids long. Germline-derived CDR1 and CDR2 are SNHLY and FYNNEI. V was shortened by 4 bases and J by 2 bases, with 7 bases between the two germline ends. CDR3 sequence: CASSGTDTDTQYF. CDR3 in DNA: TGTGCCAGCAGTGGGACAGACACAGATACGCAGTATTTT.

V is TRBV6-1 and J is TRBJ2-7; no clear D gene. V gave up 3 bases and J gave up 7 bases, with 10 bases separating them. The CDR3 is made up of 12 amino acids. Germline V gives CDR1 MNHNS, CDR2 SASEGT. CDR3 bases: TGTGCCAGCAGTGATGGTAGGGATGAGCAGTACTTC. Translation: CASSDGRDEQYF.